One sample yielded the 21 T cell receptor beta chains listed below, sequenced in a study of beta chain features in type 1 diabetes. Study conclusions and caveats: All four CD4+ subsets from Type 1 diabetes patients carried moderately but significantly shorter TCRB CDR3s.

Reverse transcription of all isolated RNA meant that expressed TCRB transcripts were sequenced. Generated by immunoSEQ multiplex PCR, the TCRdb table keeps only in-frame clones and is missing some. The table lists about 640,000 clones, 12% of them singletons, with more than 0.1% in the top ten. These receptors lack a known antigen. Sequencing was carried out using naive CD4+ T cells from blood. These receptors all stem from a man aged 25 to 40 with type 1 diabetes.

The CDR3 spells CASTRHQNTEAFF. Written as DNA, the CDR3 is TGTGCCAGTACCCGACACCAGAACACTGAAGCTTTCTTT. This chain connects TRBV19 to TRBJ1-1; D gene unclear. The CDR3 has 13 amino acids. Germline CDR1 reads LNHDA; CDR2 reads SQIVND (reference sequence). V lost 7 bases and J 1 base, leaving 10 bases between the germline ends.

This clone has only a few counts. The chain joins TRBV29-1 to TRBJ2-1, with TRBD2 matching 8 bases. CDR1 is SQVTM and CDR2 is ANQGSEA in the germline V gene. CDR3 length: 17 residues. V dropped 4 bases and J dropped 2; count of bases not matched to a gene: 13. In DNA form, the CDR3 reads TGCAGCGTTGTTATTTTTACTAGCGGACTTACCTACAATGAGCAGTTCTTC. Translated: CSVVIFTSGLTYNEQFF.

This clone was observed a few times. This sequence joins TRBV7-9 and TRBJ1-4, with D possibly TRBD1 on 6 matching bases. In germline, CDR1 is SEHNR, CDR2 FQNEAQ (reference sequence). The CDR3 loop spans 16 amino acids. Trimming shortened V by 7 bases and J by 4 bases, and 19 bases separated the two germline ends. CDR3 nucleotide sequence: TGTGCCAGCAACTTCGGACAGTCCTTGGATAATGAAAAACTGTTTTTT. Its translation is CASNFGQSLDNEKLFF.

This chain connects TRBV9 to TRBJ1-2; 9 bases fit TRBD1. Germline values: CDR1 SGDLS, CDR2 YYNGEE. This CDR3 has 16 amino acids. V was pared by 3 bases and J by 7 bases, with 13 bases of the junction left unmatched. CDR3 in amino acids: CASSGRTGASAGGYTF. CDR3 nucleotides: TGTGCCAGCAGCGGACGGACAGGGGCCAGTGCGGGTGGCTACACCTTC. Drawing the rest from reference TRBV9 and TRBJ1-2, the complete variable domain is DSGVTQTPKHLITATGQRVTLRCSPRSGDLSVYWYQQSLDQGLQFLIQYYNGEERAKGNILERFSAQQFPDLHSELNLSSLELGDSALYFCASSGRTGASAGGYTFGSGTRLTVV.

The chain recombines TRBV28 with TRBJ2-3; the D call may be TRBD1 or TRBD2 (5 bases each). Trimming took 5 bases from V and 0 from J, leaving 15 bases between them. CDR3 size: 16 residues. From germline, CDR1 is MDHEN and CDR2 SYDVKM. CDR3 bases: TGTGCCAGCAGTCAGGGAAGGGGAGCTAGCACAGATACGCAGTATTTT. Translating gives CASSQGRGASTDTQYF.

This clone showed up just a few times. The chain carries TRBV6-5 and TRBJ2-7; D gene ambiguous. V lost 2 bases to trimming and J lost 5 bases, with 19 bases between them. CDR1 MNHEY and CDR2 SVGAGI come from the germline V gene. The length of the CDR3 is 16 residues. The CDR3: CASSYSVGNSKNEQYF. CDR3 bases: TGTGCCAGCAGTTACAGTGTAGGGAACTCTAAGAACGAGCAGTACTTC.

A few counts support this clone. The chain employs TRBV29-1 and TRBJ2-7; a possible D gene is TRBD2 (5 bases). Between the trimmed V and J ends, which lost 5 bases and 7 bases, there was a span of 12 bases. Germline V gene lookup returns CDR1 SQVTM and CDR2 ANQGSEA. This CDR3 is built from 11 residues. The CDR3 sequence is CSVTLVFEQYF. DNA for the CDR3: TGCAGCGTTACACTAGTATTTGAGCAGTACTTC.

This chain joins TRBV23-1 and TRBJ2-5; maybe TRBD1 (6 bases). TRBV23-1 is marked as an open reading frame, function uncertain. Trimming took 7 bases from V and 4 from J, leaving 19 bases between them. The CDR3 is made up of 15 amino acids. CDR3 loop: CASTPAGEVRETQYF. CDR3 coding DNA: TGCGCCAGCACCCCCGCAGGGGAAGTACGAGAGACCCAGTACTTC.

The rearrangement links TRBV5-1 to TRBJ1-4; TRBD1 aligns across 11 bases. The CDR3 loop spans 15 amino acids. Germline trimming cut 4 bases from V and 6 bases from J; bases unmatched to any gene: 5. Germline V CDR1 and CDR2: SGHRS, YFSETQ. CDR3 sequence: CASSIGQGAHEKLFF. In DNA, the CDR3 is TGCGCCAGCAGCATAGGACAGGGGGCGCATGAAAAACTGTTTTTT.

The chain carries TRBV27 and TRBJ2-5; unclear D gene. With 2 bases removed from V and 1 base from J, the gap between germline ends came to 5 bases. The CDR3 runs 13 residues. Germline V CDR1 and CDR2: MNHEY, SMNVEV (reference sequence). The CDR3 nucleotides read TGTGCCAGCAGTTTACAGGTCCAAGAGACCCAGTACTTC. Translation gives CASSLQVQETQYF.

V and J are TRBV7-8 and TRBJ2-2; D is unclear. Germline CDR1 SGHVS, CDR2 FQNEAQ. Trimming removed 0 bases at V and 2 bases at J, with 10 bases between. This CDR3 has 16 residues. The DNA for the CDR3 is TGTGCCAGCAGCTTAGCAGGGCTACTTAACACCGGGGAGCTGTTTTTT. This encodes CASSLAGLLNTGELFF.

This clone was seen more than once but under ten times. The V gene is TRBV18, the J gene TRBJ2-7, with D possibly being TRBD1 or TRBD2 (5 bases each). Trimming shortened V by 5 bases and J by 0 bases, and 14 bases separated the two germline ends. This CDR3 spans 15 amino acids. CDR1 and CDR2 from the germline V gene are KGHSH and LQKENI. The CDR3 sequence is CASSGTGPSSYEQYF. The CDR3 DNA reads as TGTGCCAGCTCAGGGACGGGACCGAGCTCCTACGAGCAGTACTTC.

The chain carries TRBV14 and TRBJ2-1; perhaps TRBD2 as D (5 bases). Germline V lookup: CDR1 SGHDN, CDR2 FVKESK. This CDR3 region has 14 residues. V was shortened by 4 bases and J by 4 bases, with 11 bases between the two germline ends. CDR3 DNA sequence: TGTGCCAGCAGCCGATCTAGCCTTTACAATGAGCAGTTCTTC. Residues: CASSRSSLYNEQFF.

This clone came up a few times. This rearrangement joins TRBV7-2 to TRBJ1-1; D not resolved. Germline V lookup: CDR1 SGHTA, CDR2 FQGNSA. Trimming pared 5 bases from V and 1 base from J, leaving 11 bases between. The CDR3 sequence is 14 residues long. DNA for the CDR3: TGTGCCAGCAGCCTCCGACTTGAGAACACTGAAGCTTTCTTT. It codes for CASSLRLENTEAFF.

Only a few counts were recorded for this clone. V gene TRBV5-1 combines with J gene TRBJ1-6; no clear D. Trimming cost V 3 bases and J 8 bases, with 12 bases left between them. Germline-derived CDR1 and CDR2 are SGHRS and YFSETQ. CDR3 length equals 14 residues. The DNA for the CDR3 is TGCGCCAGCAGCTCGGCCCGGGCCGATTCACCCCTCCACTTT. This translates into CASSSARADSPLHF.

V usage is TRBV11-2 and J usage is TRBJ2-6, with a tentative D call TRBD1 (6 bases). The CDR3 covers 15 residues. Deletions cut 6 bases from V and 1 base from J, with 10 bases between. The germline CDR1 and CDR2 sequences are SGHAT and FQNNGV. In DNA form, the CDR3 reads TGTGCCAGCAGAACCAGGGGTTCTGGGGCCAACGTCCTGACTTTC. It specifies CASRTRGSGANVLTF.

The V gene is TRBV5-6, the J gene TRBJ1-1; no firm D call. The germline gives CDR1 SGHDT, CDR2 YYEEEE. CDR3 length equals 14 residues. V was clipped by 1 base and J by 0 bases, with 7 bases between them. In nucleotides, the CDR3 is TGTGCCAGCAGCTTGTTCAGCCTGAACACTGAAGCTTTCTTT. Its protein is CASSLFSLNTEAFF. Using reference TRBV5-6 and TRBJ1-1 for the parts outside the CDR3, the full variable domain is DAGVTQSPTHLIKTRGQQVTLRCSPKSGHDTVSWYQQALGQGPQFIFQYYEEEERQRGNFPDRFSGHQFPNYSSELNVNALLLGDSALYLCASSLFSLNTEAFFGQGTRLTVV.

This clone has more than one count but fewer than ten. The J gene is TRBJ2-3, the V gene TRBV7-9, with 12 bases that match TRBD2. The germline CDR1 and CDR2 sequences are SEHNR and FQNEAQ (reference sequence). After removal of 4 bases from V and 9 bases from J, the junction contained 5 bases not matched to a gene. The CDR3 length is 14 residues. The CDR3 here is CASSSTSGGWTQYF. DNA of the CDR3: TGTGCCAGCAGCTCGACTAGCGGGGGTTGGACGCAGTATTTT.

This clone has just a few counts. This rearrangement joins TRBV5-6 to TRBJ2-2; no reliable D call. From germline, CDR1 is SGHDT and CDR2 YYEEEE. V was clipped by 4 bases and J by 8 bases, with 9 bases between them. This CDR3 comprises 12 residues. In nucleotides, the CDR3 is TGTGCCAGCAGCCAGCCTGCGGGGGAGCTGTTTTTT. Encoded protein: CASSQPAGELFF. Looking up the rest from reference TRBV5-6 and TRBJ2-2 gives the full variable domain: DAGVTQSPTHLIKTRGQQVTLRCSPKSGHDTVSWYQQALGQGPQFIFQYYEEEERQRGNFPDRFSGHQFPNYSSELNVNALLLGDSALYLCASSQPAGELFFGEGSRLTVL.

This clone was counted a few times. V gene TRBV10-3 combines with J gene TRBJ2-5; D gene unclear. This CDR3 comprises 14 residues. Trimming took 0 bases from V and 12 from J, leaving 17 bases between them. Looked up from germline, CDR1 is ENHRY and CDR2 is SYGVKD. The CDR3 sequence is CAISESEGPRIKYF. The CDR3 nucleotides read TGTGCCATCAGTGAGTCAGAAGGGCCACGTATCAAGTACTTC.

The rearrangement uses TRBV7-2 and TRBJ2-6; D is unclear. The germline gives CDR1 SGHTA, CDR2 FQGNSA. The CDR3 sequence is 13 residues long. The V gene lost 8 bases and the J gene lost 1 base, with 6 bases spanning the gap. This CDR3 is CASVESGANVLTF. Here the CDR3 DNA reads TGTGCCAGCGTCGAGTCTGGGGCCAACGTCCTGACTTTC.